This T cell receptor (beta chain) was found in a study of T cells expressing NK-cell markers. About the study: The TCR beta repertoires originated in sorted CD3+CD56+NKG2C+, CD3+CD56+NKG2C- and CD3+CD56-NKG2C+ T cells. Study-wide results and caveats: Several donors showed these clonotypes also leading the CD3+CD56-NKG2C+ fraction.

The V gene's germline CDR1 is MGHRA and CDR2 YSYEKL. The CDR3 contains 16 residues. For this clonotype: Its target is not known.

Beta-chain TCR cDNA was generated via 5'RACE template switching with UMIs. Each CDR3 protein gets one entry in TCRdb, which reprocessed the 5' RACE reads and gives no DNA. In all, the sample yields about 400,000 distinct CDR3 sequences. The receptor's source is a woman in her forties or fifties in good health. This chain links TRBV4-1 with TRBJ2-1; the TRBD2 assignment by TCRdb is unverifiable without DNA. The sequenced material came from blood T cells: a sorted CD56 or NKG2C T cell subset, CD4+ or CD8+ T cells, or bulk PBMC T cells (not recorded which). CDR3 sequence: CASSQAAGTSGLGQFF.